The clone carrying this T cell receptor (beta chain) was seen more than once but under ten times. Its cognate antigen is unknown. This CDR3 is 20 amino acids long. Germline V gene sequence: CDR1 SGHTA, CDR2 FQGTGA. V lost 2 bases, J lost 3 bases, and 8 bases stayed unmatched. This specimen belongs to a study of molecular identifiers for immune sequencing clone quantification. The study, taken as a whole, reports: Among effectors, clones above 20 RNA copies held over 98% of molecules; among naive cells, under 1%.

Sequencing libraries of naive CD8 cells derived from approximately 20,000 to 980,000 sorted cells with 10%, 30% or 50% RNA. In preparing bulk TCR libraries, previously described methods and listed TCR primers were used. TCRdb reprocessed the PCR reads via MiXCR and lists one record per CDR3 protein. The sample yields under 600,000 distinct CDR3 sequences, about 21% seen once. The receptor was isolated from a human donor in good health. Some libraries in this study had Jurkat cell RNA spiked in. Sequenced input: naive CD8+ T cells from blood, with Jurkat cell RNA spiked in. Subset described: FACS-sorted CD8+CD4-CCR7+CD45RA+ naive T cells. The rearrangement joins TRBV7-3 to TRBJ2-6; 15 nucleotides line up with TRBD2. Written as DNA, the CDR3 is TGTGCCAGCAGCTTACTAGGACTAGCGGGAGGGTTTAGTGGGGCCAACGTCCTGACTTTC. Translated: CASSLLGLAGGFSGANVLTF.